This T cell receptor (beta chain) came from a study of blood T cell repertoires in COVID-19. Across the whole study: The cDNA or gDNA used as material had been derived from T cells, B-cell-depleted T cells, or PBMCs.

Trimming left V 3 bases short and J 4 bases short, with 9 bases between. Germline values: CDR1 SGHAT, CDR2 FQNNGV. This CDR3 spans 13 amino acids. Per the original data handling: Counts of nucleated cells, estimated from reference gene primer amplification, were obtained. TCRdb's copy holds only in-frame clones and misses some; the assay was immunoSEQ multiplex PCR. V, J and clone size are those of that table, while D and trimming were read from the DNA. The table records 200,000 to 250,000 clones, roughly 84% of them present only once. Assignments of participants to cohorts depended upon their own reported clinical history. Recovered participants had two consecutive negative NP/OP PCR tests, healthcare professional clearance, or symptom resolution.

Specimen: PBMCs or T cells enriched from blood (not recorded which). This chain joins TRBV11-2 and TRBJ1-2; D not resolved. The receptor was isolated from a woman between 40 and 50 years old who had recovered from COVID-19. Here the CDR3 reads CASSLGAGYGYTF. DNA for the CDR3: TGTGCCAGCAGCTTGGGCGCTGGCTATGGCTACACCTTC.